A selection of T cell receptor beta chains follows, all from one sample in a study of blood T cell repertoires in COVID-19. Assay: immunoSEQ multiplex PCR; the TCRdb copy retains only in-frame clones and omits some. This table has about 220,000 clones, approximately 84% appearing once. What was sequenced was peripheral blood. These receptors were collected from a woman in her twenties or thirties who had recovered from COVID-19. Each CDR3 is given with its conserved first and last residue. A D gene is named only where the DNA matches it firmly. The size entry is marked missing in some rows and otherwise reads once, few, many or a size class.

clone size	V gene	D gene	J gene	CDR3 DNA	CDR3 protein
NA	TRBV5-5	TRBD1	TRBJ2-7	TGTGCCAGCAGCCTACAGGGGCTCGCTTACGAGCAGTACTTC	CASSLQGLAYEQYF
NA	TRBV5-4	TRBD2	TRBJ2-7	TGTGCCAGCAGCTTGACTAGCGCTTCCTACGAGCAGTACTTC	CASSLTSASYEQYF
NA	TRBV2	NA	TRBJ1-5	TGTGCCAGCAGTGGGGAGGGAGGTTGGGATCAGCCCCAGCATTTT	CASSGEGGWDQPQHF
NA	TRBV2	NA	TRBJ2-7	TGTGCCAGCAATGAACAGGGTTACGAGCAGTACTTC	CASNEQGYEQYF
NA	TRBV6-5	TRBD2	TRBJ2-7	TGTGCCAGCAGTCCACCGGGACTAGACGAGCAGTACTTC	CASSPPGLDEQYF
NA	TRBV10-2	TRBD1	TRBJ1-5	TGCGCCAGCTCCCGGTGGGACAGGGCACCGAATCAGCCCCAGCATTTT	CASSRWDRAPNQPQHF
NA	TRBV28	TRBD1	TRBJ1-6	TGTGCCAGCACTCGGACAGGGGGCGGTTCACCCCTCCACTTT	CASTRTGGGSPLHF
few	TRBV24-1	TRBD2	TRBJ2-1	TGTGCCACCACCGATCCGACTAGCGGGGACAATGAGCAGTTCTTC	CATTDPTSGDNEQFF
NA	TRBV6-5	TRBD2	TRBJ2-2	TGTGCCAGCAGTTCCCTAGCGGGATTGGGCGGGGAGCTGTTTTTT	CASSSLAGLGGELFF
NA	TRBV6-1	NA	TRBJ1-1	TGTGCCAGCAGTGAAGCGTTGGGAGGGAGGAAGGACACTGAAGCTTTCTTT	CASSEALGGRKDTEAFF
NA	TRBV6-5	NA	TRBJ2-5	TGTGCCAGCAGGGGCCTGGGACTGAAGACCCAGTACTTC	CASRGLGLKTQYF
once	TRBV5-1	TRBD2	TRBJ2-1	TGCGCCAGCAGGACCGGGACTAGAATAACGCATGAGCAGTTCTTC	CASRTGTRITHEQFF
NA	TRBV10-1	TRBD2	TRBJ2-7	TGCGCCAGCAGTGGGACTAGACGCCCCGGGTACGAGCAGTACTTC	CASSGTRRPGYEQYF
NA	TRBV11-2	NA	TRBJ2-7	TGTGCCAGCAGCTTAGGGGTGAGGTCCTACGAGCAGTACTTC	CASSLGVRSYEQYF
NA	TRBV4-1	NA	TRBJ1-6	TGCGCCAGCAGCCAAGAAATCAGGGCCCGAGGACTGGTAGGCGGGGAATCACCCCTCCACTTT	CASSQEIRARGLVGGESPLHF
NA	TRBV10-3	TRBD2	TRBJ2-3	TGTGCCAGCTCTAGCGGAGGGGGCACAGATACGCAGTATTTT	CASSSGGGTDTQYF
few	TRBV19	NA	TRBJ1-5	TGTGCCAGTAGTATGGTGGGCAGGGTCGGCAATCAGCCCCAGCATTTT	CASSMVGRVGNQPQHF
NA	TRBV15	NA	TRBJ2-2	TGTGCCACCAGCAGAGGCGGGAAGAGTACCGGGGAGCTGTTTTTT	CATSRGGKSTGELFF
NA	TRBV5-4	NA	TRBJ2-7	TGTGCCAGCAGCTTAGAGCCGGGACTGAAGGGGCAGTACTTC	CASSLEPGLKGQYF
NA	TRBV6-5	NA	TRBJ2-3	TGTGCCAGCACCAGGGATGGCACAGATACGCAGTATTTT	CASTRDGTDTQYF
NA	TRBV5-1	TRBD2	TRBJ2-1	TGCGCCAGCAGCTTGGCGGGCGGGAGGGTGCAGTTCTTC	CASSLAGGRVQFF
NA	TRBV15	NA	TRBJ2-5	TGTGCCACCAGCAGAGATGAACGGTGGGAGACCCAGTACTTC	CATSRDERWETQYF
NA	TRBV30	TRBD1	TRBJ1-6	TGTGCCCTTCGGACAGGGGGCCTAAATTCCAATTCACCCCTCCACTTT	CALRTGGLNSNSPLHF
NA	TRBV11-3	TRBD1	TRBJ2-7	TGTGCCAGCACCCGTGTCAAGTCTTGGACAGGGGTGGGACCCTCCTACGAGCAGTACTTC	CASTRVKSWTGVGPSYEQYF
NA	TRBV9	TRBD2	TRBJ2-1	TGTGCCAGCAGCGTAGGGATAGCGGGAGGGCCACGGAATGAGCAGTTCTTC	CASSVGIAGGPRNEQFF
NA	TRBV9	TRBD2	TRBJ2-7	TGTGCCAGCAGCCTCCAAGGGCAGCGGGAGAACGAGCAGTACTTC	CASSLQGQRENEQYF
NA	TRBV11-2	NA	TRBJ1-1	TGTGCCAGCAGCTACCGGGGAGCGAACACTGAAGCTTTCTTT	CASSYRGANTEAFF
NA	TRBV11-2	NA	TRBJ2-7	TGTGCCAGCAGCTTGGTTGAGGGCGGCAACGAGCAGTACTTC	CASSLVEGGNEQYF